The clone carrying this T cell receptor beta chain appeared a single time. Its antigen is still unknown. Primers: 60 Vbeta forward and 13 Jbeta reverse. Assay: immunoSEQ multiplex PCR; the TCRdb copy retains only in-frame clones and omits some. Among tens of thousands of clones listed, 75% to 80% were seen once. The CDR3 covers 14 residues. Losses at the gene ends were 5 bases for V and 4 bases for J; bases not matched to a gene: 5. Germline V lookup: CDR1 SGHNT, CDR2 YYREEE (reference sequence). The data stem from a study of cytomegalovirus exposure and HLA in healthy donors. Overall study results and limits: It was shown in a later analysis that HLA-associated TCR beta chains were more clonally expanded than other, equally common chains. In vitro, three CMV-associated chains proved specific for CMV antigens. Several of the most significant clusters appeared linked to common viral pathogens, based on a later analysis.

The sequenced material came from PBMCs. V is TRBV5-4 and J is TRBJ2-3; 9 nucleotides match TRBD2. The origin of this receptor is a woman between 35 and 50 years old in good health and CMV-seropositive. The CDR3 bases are TGTGCCAGCAGAACAGGACTAGCGCCAGATACGCAGTATTTT. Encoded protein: CASRTGLAPDTQYF.